This T cell receptor (beta chain) is drawn from a study of blood T cell repertoires in COVID-19. Study-wide background: The samples span acute and convalescent COVID-19 from the United States, Italy and Spain.

The CDR3 contains 19 residues. V gave up 4 bases and J gave up 4 bases; unmatched junction bases: 16. The germline CDR1 and CDR2 sequences are MNHEY and SMNVEV (reference sequence). Profiling relied on immunoSEQ multiplex PCR, and the TCRdb table lists in-frame clones only, not all of them. The sample contains about 230,000 clones, 89% of which appear only once. This TCR was recovered from a woman in her thirties with acute COVID-19. The chain employs TRBV27 and TRBJ1-5; 10 bases agree with TRBD1. Material: PBMCs or T cells enriched from blood (not recorded which). CDR3 region: CASSSFWDRGVGVNQPQHF. The CDR3 coding sequence is TGTGCCAGCAGTTCCTTCTGGGACAGGGGAGTAGGGGTGAATCAGCCCCAGCATTTT.